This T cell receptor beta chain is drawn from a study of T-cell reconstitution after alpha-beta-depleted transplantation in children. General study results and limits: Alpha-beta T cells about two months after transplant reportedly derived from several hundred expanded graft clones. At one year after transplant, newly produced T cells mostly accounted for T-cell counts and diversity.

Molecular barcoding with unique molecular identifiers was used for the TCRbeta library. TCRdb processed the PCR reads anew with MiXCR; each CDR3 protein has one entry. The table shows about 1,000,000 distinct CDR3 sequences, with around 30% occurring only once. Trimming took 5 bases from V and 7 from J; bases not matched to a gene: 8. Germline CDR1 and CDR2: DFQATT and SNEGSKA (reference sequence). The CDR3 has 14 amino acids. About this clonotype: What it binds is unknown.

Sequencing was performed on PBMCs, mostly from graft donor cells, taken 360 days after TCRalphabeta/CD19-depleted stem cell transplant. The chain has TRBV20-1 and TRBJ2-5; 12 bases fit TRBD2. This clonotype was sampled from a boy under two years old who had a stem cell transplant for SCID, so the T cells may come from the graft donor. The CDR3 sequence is CSAGTSGRIGTQYF. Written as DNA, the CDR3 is TGCAGTGCTGGGACTAGCGGGCGCATTGGGACCCAGTACTTC.